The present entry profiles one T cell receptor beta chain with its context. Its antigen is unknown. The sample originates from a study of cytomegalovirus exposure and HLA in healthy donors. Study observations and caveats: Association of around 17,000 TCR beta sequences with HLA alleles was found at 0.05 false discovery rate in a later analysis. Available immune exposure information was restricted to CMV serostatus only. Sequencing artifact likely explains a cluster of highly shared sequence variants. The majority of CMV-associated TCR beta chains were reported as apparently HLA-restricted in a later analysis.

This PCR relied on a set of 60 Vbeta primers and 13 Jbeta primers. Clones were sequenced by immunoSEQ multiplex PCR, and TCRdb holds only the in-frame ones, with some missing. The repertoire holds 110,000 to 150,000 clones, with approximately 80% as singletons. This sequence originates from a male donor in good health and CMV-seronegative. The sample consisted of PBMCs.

In nucleotides, the CDR3 is TGTGCCAGCAAAGATAGGGGGACAGGGGCAGATACGCAGTATTTT. It translates to CASKDRGTGADTQYF. The J gene is TRBJ2-3, the V gene TRBV2, with TRBD1 matching 10 bases. The CDR3 loop spans 15 amino acids. Germline V lookup: CDR1 SNHLY, CDR2 FYNNEI. J lost 4 bases, V lost 7 bases, and 8 bases had no gene match.